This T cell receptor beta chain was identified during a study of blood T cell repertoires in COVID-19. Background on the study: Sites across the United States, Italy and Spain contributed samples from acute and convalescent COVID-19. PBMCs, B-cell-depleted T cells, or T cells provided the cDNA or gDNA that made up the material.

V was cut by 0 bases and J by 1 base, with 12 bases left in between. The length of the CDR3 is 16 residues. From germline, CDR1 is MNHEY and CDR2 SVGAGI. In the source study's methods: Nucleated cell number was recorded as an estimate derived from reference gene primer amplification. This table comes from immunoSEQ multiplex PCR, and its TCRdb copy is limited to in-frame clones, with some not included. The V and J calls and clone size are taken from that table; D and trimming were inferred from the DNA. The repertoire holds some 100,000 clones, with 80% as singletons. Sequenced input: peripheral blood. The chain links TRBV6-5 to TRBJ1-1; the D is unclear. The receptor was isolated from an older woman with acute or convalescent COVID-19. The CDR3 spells CASSYSAVQRNTEAFF. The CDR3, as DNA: TGTGCCAGCAGTTACTCTGCCGTTCAGCGGAACACTGAAGCTTTCTTT.